The clone carrying this T cell receptor (beta chain) turned up a few times. Its antigen remains unidentified. Produced via immunoSEQ multiplex PCR; TCRdb's table is partial and in-frame only. Among fewer than 400,000 clones listed, about 74% were seen once. Germline V gene sequence: CDR1 SGHNT, CDR2 YENEEA. The CDR3 covers 12 residues. Trimming removed 1 base at V and 8 bases at J, with 6 bases between. This entry comes from a study of shared clonotypes between healthy human individuals. General observations from the study: The four-donor shared clonotypes exceeded non-shared clonotypes in generation probability, with non-shared ones scoring lower.

Input material: memory CD4+ T cells sorted from blood. Subset specified: CD45RA-negative fraction. V gene TRBV11-3 combines with J gene TRBJ2-1, with no clear D. The clonotype was recovered from a man aged 25-40 years in good health. The CDR3 DNA is TGTGCCAGCAGCTTAGTTTCGGATGAGCAGTTCTTC. It yields the protein CASSLVSDEQFF.